The rows below give T cell receptor beta chains drawn from one sample of a study of beta chain features in type 1 diabetes. TCRdb's table, derived via immunoSEQ multiplex PCR, lists solely in-frame clones and lacks some. The repertoire includes 680,000 or so clones, around 16% of them detected once, and under 0.095% sits in the top ten. The sequencing sample was made of naive CD4+ T cells from blood. Receptors were obtained from a man between 18 and 35 years old in good health. Both conserved end residues are part of each CDR3. The order of the fields is J gene, D gene, V gene, CDR3 protein. A D gene is named only where the DNA matches it firmly.

j_call: TRBJ2-1
d_call: .
v_call: TRBV9
cdr3_aa: CASSVQGNNEQFF

j_call: TRBJ1-1
d_call: TRBD1
v_call: TRBV5-1
cdr3_aa: CASSPGQSRGHTEAFF

j_call: TRBJ1-5
d_call: .
v_call: TRBV6-6
cdr3_aa: CASSYSWNQPQHF

j_call: TRBJ1-2
d_call: .
v_call: TRBV6-5
cdr3_aa: CASSYSLTVFGYTF

j_call: TRBJ1-1
d_call: .
v_call: TRBV14
cdr3_aa: CASSQDMNTEAFF

j_call: TRBJ2-5
d_call: .
v_call: TRBV6-5
cdr3_aa: CASSAGPETQYF

j_call: TRBJ2-7
d_call: .
v_call: TRBV6-6
cdr3_aa: CATLRRNYEQYF

j_call: TRBJ2-1
d_call: TRBD2
v_call: TRBV4-1
cdr3_aa: CASSRAGAGVLGQFF

j_call: TRBJ1-3
d_call: .
v_call: TRBV12-2
cdr3_aa: CASRTDRVGNTIYF

j_call: TRBJ1-6
d_call: TRBD1
v_call: TRBV7-2
cdr3_aa: CASSLDRGRSPLHF

j_call: TRBJ2-1
d_call: TRBD2
v_call: TRBV4-3
cdr3_aa: CASSQATSPANEQFF

j_call: TRBJ2-7
d_call: .
v_call: TRBV4-1
cdr3_aa: CASSPDSYEQYF

j_call: TRBJ2-7
d_call: TRBD1
v_call: TRBV6-5
cdr3_aa: CASRITGGSPYEQYF

j_call: TRBJ2-7
d_call: .
v_call: TRBV7-6
cdr3_aa: CASSLDRDSAGEQYF

j_call: TRBJ1-4
d_call: .
v_call: TRBV28
cdr3_aa: CASSFLSGPTNEKLFF

j_call: TRBJ2-7
d_call: .
v_call: TRBV29-1
cdr3_aa: CSVEFGHKSSYEQYF

j_call: TRBJ2-1
d_call: TRBD2
v_call: TRBV4-3
cdr3_aa: CASSHLTSGGANEQFF

j_call: TRBJ2-1
d_call: .
v_call: TRBV7-3
cdr3_aa: CASSLSRRGHGNNEQFF

j_call: TRBJ1-1
d_call: .
v_call: TRBV20-1
cdr3_aa: CTIQNTEAFF

j_call: TRBJ1-4
d_call: .
v_call: TRBV19
cdr3_aa: CASSIQGFNEKLFF

j_call: TRBJ1-1
d_call: TRBD1
v_call: TRBV19
cdr3_aa: CASLQGARNTEAFF

j_call: TRBJ2-4
d_call: .
v_call: TRBV23-1
cdr3_aa: CASSLGGDRAKNIQYF

j_call: TRBJ1-6
d_call: .
v_call: TRBV14
cdr3_aa: CASSQSWGKNSPLHF

j_call: TRBJ1-5
d_call: .
v_call: TRBV4-3
cdr3_aa: CASSQDVGQPQHF

j_call: TRBJ2-7
d_call: .
v_call: TRBV10-3
cdr3_aa: CAISGQGGDEQYF

j_call: TRBJ2-1
d_call: .
v_call: TRBV2
cdr3_aa: CASSYYNEQFF

j_call: TRBJ1-1
d_call: .
v_call: TRBV21-1
cdr3_aa: CASSTRQVPTEAFF

j_call: TRBJ1-4
d_call: .
v_call: TRBV25-1
cdr3_aa: CASSRQEGREKLFF

j_call: TRBJ2-6
d_call: .
v_call: TRBV5-6
cdr3_aa: CASRPIWFSGANVLTF

j_call: TRBJ1-2
d_call: .
v_call: TRBV13
cdr3_aa: CASSLITPRTRGRTNYGYTF

j_call: TRBJ2-1
d_call: .
v_call: TRBV9
cdr3_aa: CASSVATEAVTMKQFF

j_call: TRBJ2-7
d_call: TRBD1
v_call: TRBV27
cdr3_aa: CASRKGQGAYEQYF

j_call: TRBJ2-2
d_call: TRBD2
v_call: TRBV5-4
cdr3_aa: CASSPPGLAGVTGELFF

j_call: TRBJ2-1
d_call: TRBD1
v_call: TRBV9
cdr3_aa: CASKRQGGNEQFF

j_call: TRBJ2-3
d_call: TRBD2
v_call: TRBV18
cdr3_aa: CASSPPGFSGIDTQYF

j_call: TRBJ1-2
d_call: .
v_call: TRBV7-2
cdr3_aa: CASSPRAGASNYGYTF

j_call: TRBJ1-2
d_call: TRBD1
v_call: TRBV7-3
cdr3_aa: CASSQGQGKGYGYTF

j_call: TRBJ2-7
d_call: TRBD1
v_call: TRBV18
cdr3_aa: CASSAGTGGSYEQYF

j_call: TRBJ1-5
d_call: .
v_call: TRBV27
cdr3_aa: CASSLNVAGAGPQHF

j_call: TRBJ1-1
d_call: .
v_call: TRBV2
cdr3_aa: CASSRTKNTEAFF

j_call: TRBJ2-5
d_call: TRBD2
v_call: TRBV4-2
cdr3_aa: CASSQDGSGGRETQYF

j_call: TRBJ2-3
d_call: TRBD1
v_call: TRBV9
cdr3_aa: CASSVDHRGDTQYF

j_call: TRBJ2-7
d_call: TRBD2
v_call: TRBV28
cdr3_aa: CASGTKQRTSGFVLSYEQYF

j_call: TRBJ2-2
d_call: .
v_call: TRBV9
cdr3_aa: CASSVVAGNGELFF

j_call: TRBJ2-5
d_call: .
v_call: TRBV18
cdr3_aa: CASLNSPGNQETQYF

j_call: TRBJ2-1
d_call: .
v_call: TRBV29-1
cdr3_aa: CSVAHRNEQFF

j_call: TRBJ2-3
d_call: .
v_call: TRBV7-2
cdr3_aa: CASSLRRTNTDTQYF

j_call: TRBJ1-2
d_call: TRBD1
v_call: TRBV5-4
cdr3_aa: CASSSDRANYGYTF

j_call: TRBJ2-3
d_call: .
v_call: TRBV28
cdr3_aa: CASSLTGLTDTQYF

j_call: TRBJ2-3
d_call: .
v_call: TRBV7-3
cdr3_aa: CASSLMGRPGDTQYF

j_call: TRBJ2-1
d_call: .
v_call: TRBV19
cdr3_aa: CASTPLVQGPYNEQFF

j_call: TRBJ2-5
d_call: .
v_call: TRBV11-2
cdr3_aa: CASSFRETQYF

j_call: TRBJ2-7
d_call: .
v_call: TRBV4-2
cdr3_aa: CASSQWYQGSSYEQYF